The 20 T cell receptor beta chains listed next were all sequenced from one sample in a study of human thymus T cells. Thymus specimens were resections from corrective heart surgery. Clones were sequenced by immunoSEQ multiplex PCR, and TCRdb holds only the in-frame ones, with some missing. The data hold around 130,000 clones, with just under 95% observed a single time. The sequencing sample was made of thymus tissue. The origin of the receptors is a boy in the first two years of life with a congenital heart defect but otherwise immunologically healthy.

This chain links TRBV18 with TRBJ1-2, with 11 nucleotides matching TRBD1. Germline loops: CDR1 KGHSH, CDR2 LQKENI. V was pared by 2 bases and J by 4 bases, with 18 bases of the junction left unmatched. The CDR3 spans 20 residues. The CDR3 sequence: CASSPGRIRDRGGRSYGYTF. CDR3 bases: TGTGCCAGCTCACCAGGGAGAATCAGGGACAGGGGGGGCAGGAGCTATGGCTACACCTTC.

V and J are TRBV11-2 and TRBJ2-5; D ambiguous. V was pared by 5 bases and J by 5 bases, with 15 bases between. Per germline, CDR1 SGHAT and CDR2 FQNNGV. The CDR3 sequence is 14 residues long. CDR3 loop: CASSPGRSWETQYF. Written as DNA, the CDR3 is TGTGCCAGCAGCCCCGGGCGGTCTTGGGAGACCCAGTACTTC. The complete variable domain, with remaining parts taken from reference TRBV11-2 and TRBJ2-5, reads EAGVAQSPRYKIIEKRQSVAFWCNPISGHATLYWYQQILGQGPKLLIQFQNNGVVDDSQLPKDRFSAERLKGVDSTLKIQPAKLEDSAVYLCASSPGRSWETQYFGPGTRLLVL.

The CDR3 sequence: CASSPPEAKNIQYF. CDR3 DNA sequence: TGTGCCAGCAGTCCCCCTGAAGCCAAAAACATTCAGTACTTC. The rearrangement links TRBV27 to TRBJ2-4; D gene ambiguous. The germline V gene encodes CDR1 MNHEY and CDR2 SMNVEV (reference sequence). The CDR3 contains 14 residues. The V end lost 5 bases, the J end lost 0 bases, and 8 bases lay between the germline ends.

About this clone: In the same sample, other DNA sequences code for this CDR3. The rearrangement joins TRBV30 to TRBJ2-1, with TRBD2 identical over 10 bases. There are 14 residues in the CDR3. V lost 0 bases, J lost 4 bases, and 0 bases stayed unmatched. Germline CDR1 reads GTSNPN; CDR2 reads SVGIG (reference sequence). The CDR3 coding sequence is TGTGCCTGGAGTGTAGCGGGGGGGTACAATGAGCAGTTCTTC. It yields the protein CAWSVAGGYNEQFF.

The J gene is TRBJ2-7, the V gene TRBV27, with TRBD2 matching over 11 bases. CDR1 and CDR2 from the germline V gene are MNHEY and SMNVEV (reference sequence). The CDR3 runs to 16 residues. V trimming: 5 bases; J trimming: 2 bases; junction bases outside the gene matches: 8. DNA of the CDR3: TGTGCCAGCAGTCCGGCCCCTAGCGGGGGGCCCTACGAGCAGTACTTC. This translates into CASSPAPSGGPYEQYF.

Concerning this clone itself: This CDR3 is also generated by other DNA sequences in the sample. The V and J genes are TRBV20-1 and TRBJ2-7, with unresolved D. Germline V gene data show CDR1 as DFQATT and CDR2 as SNEGSKA (reference sequence). Trimming took 5 bases from V and 3 from J, leaving 5 bases between them. The CDR3 is 10 residues long. The CDR3 DNA follows: TGCAGTGCTGGTTTCTACGAGCAGTACTTC. Protein: CSAGFYEQYF.

J is TRBJ2-5 and V is TRBV15; TRBD2 matches at 7 bases. With the DNA end fitting TRBJ2-7 better, the J assignment may be wrong. Germline CDR1 LNHNV, CDR2 YYDKDF (reference sequence). The CDR3 has 14 residues. As DNA, the CDR3 is TGTGCCACCAGCAGATTAGCGGGTACCTACGAGCAGTACTTC. Its protein is CATSRLAGTYEQYF.

V usage is TRBV10-2 and J usage is TRBJ1-6, with 9 bases matching TRBD1. Germline V gene sequence: CDR1 WSHSY, CDR2 SAAADI. The J segment lost 10 bases and the V segment lost 6 bases, leaving 4 bases of the junction unmatched. The CDR3 spans 13 residues. CDR3 amino acids: CASRGTGKSPLHF. CDR3 coding DNA: TGCGCCAGCAGAGGGACAGGGAAATCACCCCTCCACTTT.

V gene TRBV2 combines with J gene TRBJ2-1; D perhaps matches TRBD2 (6 bases). The CDR3 is 15 amino acids. Trimming pared 4 bases from V and 0 bases from J, leaving 10 bases between. The germline V gene encodes CDR1 SNHLY and CDR2 FYNNEI. CDR3 DNA sequence: TGTGCCAGCAGTGTAGCGGAAAGCTCCTACAATGAGCAGTTCTTC. This gives the protein CASSVAESSYNEQFF.

The chain joins TRBV5-1 to TRBJ1-1; D possibly corresponds to TRBD1 (6 bases). The CDR3 extends over 19 amino acids. Between the trimmed V and J ends, which lost 0 bases and 5 bases, there was a span of 26 bases. Germline V gene lookup returns CDR1 SGHRS and CDR2 YFSETQ. The CDR3 loop reads CASSLEDPGTFLRGTEAFF. The CDR3 DNA follows: TGCGCCAGCAGCTTGGAGGACCCCGGGACTTTTTTGAGGGGGACTGAAGCTTTCTTT.

The chain has TRBV4-3 and TRBJ2-1, with 11 bases matching TRBD2. Trimming removed 8 bases from V and 9 bases from J; junction bases left unmatched: 9. The CDR3 covers 14 residues. Germline lookup yields CDR1 LGHNA and CDR2 YSLEER. Here the CDR3 DNA reads TGCGCCAGCGGCAGGGGGCTAGCGGGGGGTGAGCAGTTCTTC. Translated: CASGRGLAGGEQFF.

The chain employs TRBV7-6 and TRBJ2-2; D gene uncertain. Deletions cut 5 bases from V and 7 bases from J, with 14 bases between. CDR1 is SGHVS, CDR2 FNYEAQ, per germline. The CDR3 consists of 14 residues. The CDR3, as DNA: TGTGCCAGCAGCACCCTGCGGAAGGGCGGGGAGCTGTTTTTT. Translating it yields CASSTLRKGGELFF. Together with reference TRBV7-6 and TRBJ2-2, the CDR3 gives the full variable domain: GAGVSQSPRYKVTKRGQDVALRCDPISGHVSLYWYRQALGQGPEFLTYFNYEAQQDKSGLPNDRFSAERPEGSISTLTIQRTEQRDSAMYRCASSTLRKGGELFFGEGSRLTVL.

This clone was seen a handful of times. The chain has TRBV10-1 and TRBJ1-3, with D perhaps TRBD1 (6 bases). The CDR3 extends over 16 amino acids. V was shortened by 2 bases and J by 0 bases, with 11 bases between the two germline ends. The V gene's germline CDR1 is WNHNN and CDR2 SYGVQD (reference sequence). The CDR3, as DNA: TGCGCCAGCAGTGAGAAGCCGGGGGCCTCTGGAAACACCATATATTTT. It specifies CASSEKPGASGNTIYF.

The rearrangement joins TRBV2 to TRBJ1-1, with 8 bases fitting TRBD1. The CDR3 spans 14 residues. Trimming at V came to 4 bases and at J to 0 bases, leaving 1 base not matched to a gene. CDR1 is SNHLY and CDR2 is FYNNEI in the germline V gene. CDR3 sequence reads: CASSGQGMNTEAFF. The CDR3 DNA reads as TGTGCCAGCAGTGGACAGGGGATGAACACTGAAGCTTTCTTT.

The chain uses TRBV10-2 and TRBJ2-3; 13 positions agree with TRBD2. Germline CDR1 is WSHSY and CDR2 is SAAADI. Trimming at V came to 4 bases and at J to 4 bases, leaving 8 bases not matched to a gene. The CDR3 has 17 amino acids. CDR3 residues: CASSVLTSGGISDTQYF. The CDR3 DNA reads TGCGCCAGCAGTGTACTGACTAGCGGGGGGATTTCAGATACGCAGTATTTT.

The rearrangement links TRBV7-9 to TRBJ2-7; a weak D match, TRBD1 (6 bases). Germline V gene data show CDR1 as SEHNR and CDR2 as FQNEAQ (reference sequence). The CDR3 runs 15 residues. Between the trimmed V and J ends, which lost 6 bases and 0 bases, there was a span of 15 bases. The CDR3 reads CASSTTGFLSYEQYF. The CDR3 DNA reads TGTGCCAGCAGTACCACAGGGTTCCTCTCCTACGAGCAGTACTTC.

The V and J genes are TRBV9 and TRBJ2-2; 9 bases agree with TRBD2. V trimming: 0 bases; J trimming: 4 bases; junction bases outside the gene matches: 13. Germline assignment: CDR1 SGDLS and CDR2 YYNGEE. This CDR3 has 19 residues. In nucleotides, the CDR3 is TGTGCCAGCAGCGTAGGAAGTAGCGGGGGTTTAATACCCACCGGGGAGCTGTTTTTT. This encodes CASSVGSSGGLIPTGELFF. Variable domain in full (rest from reference TRBV9 and TRBJ2-2): DSGVTQTPKHLITATGQRVTLRCSPRSGDLSVYWYQQSLDQGLQFLIQYYNGEERAKGNILERFSAQQFPDLHSELNLSSLELGDSALYFCASSVGSSGGLIPTGELFFGEGSRLTVL.

J is TRBJ1-1 and V is TRBV7-8; TRBD1 aligns across 8 bases. Trimming at V came to 4 bases and at J to 7 bases, leaving 8 bases not matched to a gene. Per germline, CDR1 SGHVS and CDR2 FQNEAQ. This CDR3 has 14 residues. The CDR3 sequence is CASSSPTGVDEAFF. The CDR3 nucleotides are TGTGCCAGCAGCTCCCCGACAGGGGTGGATGAAGCTTTCTTT.

J is TRBJ2-5 and V is TRBV5-6; the D is unclear. The CDR3 spans 14 residues. The V end was cut by 4 bases, the J end by 2 bases, with 12 bases between. Germline-derived CDR1 and CDR2 are SGHDT and YYEEEE. DNA of the CDR3: TGTGCCAGCAGCCGGCGGCAGCGTCAAGAGACCCAGTACTTC. Protein sequence: CASSRRQRQETQYF.

This chain joins TRBV9 and TRBJ1-1, with D possibly matching TRBD1 (5 bases). The CDR3 totals 13 residues. Germline V gene data show CDR1 as SGDLS and CDR2 as YYNGEE. V dropped 0 bases and J dropped 7 bases, with 10 bases sitting between them. CDR3 sequence: CASSVAWGDEAFF. The CDR3 DNA sequence: TGTGCCAGCAGCGTAGCTTGGGGGGATGAAGCTTTCTTT.